The 2 T cell receptor beta chains below come from one sample, sequenced in a study of cytomegalovirus exposure and HLA in healthy donors. Amplification used 60 Vbeta primers and 13 Jbeta primers. Using immunoSEQ multiplex PCR, the repertoire was profiled, and TCRdb retains in-frame clones only, with some absent. The table records some 130,000 clones, roughly three quarters of them present only once. Input material: PBMCs. These receptors originate from a man aged 25 to 40 in good health and CMV-seronegative.

This chain connects TRBV28 to TRBJ2-7; TRBD1 matches 8 bases. Per germline, CDR1 MDHEN and CDR2 SYDVKM. V was clipped by 7 bases and J by 1 base; unmatched bases: 9. This CDR3 comprises 15 residues. CDR3 sequence: CASNLRDRRSYEQYF. CDR3 sequence (DNA): TGTGCCAGCAATCTCCGGGACAGGCGTTCCTACGAGCAGTACTTC.

The genes are TRBV6-5 and TRBJ2-7; D perhaps matches TRBD1 (6 bases). Germline CDR1 MNHEY, CDR2 SVGAGI. V was shortened by 0 bases and J by 6 bases, with 12 bases between the two germline ends. The CDR3 sequence is 14 residues long. The CDR3 here is CASSYSAQGTEQYF. The CDR3 nucleotides are TGTGCCAGCAGTTACTCTGCCCAGGGGACCGAGCAGTACTTC.